The TCR beta chain described here comes from a study of shared clonotypes between healthy human individuals. The CDR3 is 12 amino acids. Germline CDR1 is KGHSH and CDR2 is LQKENI. The V and J ends lost 3 bases and 8 bases respectively, with 11 bases between them. Caucasian adults living in Nashville, Tennessee, provided all samples. Every immunoSEQ plate was one replicate of a subset's evenly spread DNA. Replicate PCRs for sorted subsets used approximately 190 ng DNA; this equaled some 30,000 T cell genomes. Repertoires were generated with immunoSEQ multiplex PCR, while TCRdb's copy carries only in-frame clones and drops some. The sample yields 550,000 to 700,000 clones, around 78% seen once.

The genes are TRBV18 and TRBJ2-7; D is ambiguous. What was sequenced was memory CD4+ T cells sorted from blood. Documented subset: CD45RA-negative fraction. The TCR comes from a woman aged 30 to 39 in good health. In nucleotides, the CDR3 is TGTGCCAGCTCACCGATTCCGGAGAAGCAGTACTTC. This sequence encodes CASSPIPEKQYF.